This passage covers 11 T cell receptor beta chains from one sample sequenced in a study of control samples from healthy donors and cancer patients. This table comes from immunoSEQ multiplex PCR, and its TCRdb copy is limited to in-frame clones, with some not included. The sample records roughly 120,000 clones, roughly 90% being singletons. The sample consisted of blood. All receptors come from a woman aged 45 to 65 in good health.

The chain couples TRBV5-1 to TRBJ1-1; D remains unclear. This CDR3 comprises 14 residues. The germline V and J ends were trimmed by 2 bases and 5 bases, with 13 bases remaining between them. CDR1 is SGHRS and CDR2 is YFSETQ in the germline V gene. The DNA for the CDR3 is TGCGCCAGCAGCTTACGGGGAGGTTGGACTGAAGCTTTCTTT. It encodes CASSLRGGWTEAFF.

DNA of the CDR3: TGTGCCAGCAGCTTAGTATCAGGCAGATATAGCAATCAGCCCCAGCATTTT. It translates to CASSLVSGRYSNQPQHF. This sequence joins TRBV11-2 and TRBJ1-5, with D unclear. Looked up from germline, CDR1 is SGHAT and CDR2 is FQNNGV. Trimming cost V 1 base and J 0 bases, with 13 bases left between them. This CDR3 has 17 amino acids.

J is TRBJ2-4 and V is TRBV7-3; D gene uncertain. The V gene lost 1 base and the J gene lost 2 bases, with 9 bases spanning the gap. The germline gives CDR1 SGHTA, CDR2 FQGTGA. This CDR3 is 15 amino acids long. The CDR3 DNA follows: TGTGCCAGCAGCTTAAACGAGCTAACCAAAAACATTCAGTACTTC. This encodes CASSLNELTKNIQYF. The full variable domain, rest sourced from reference TRBV7-3 and TRBJ2-4, is GAGVSQTPSNKVTEKGKYVELRCDPISGHTALYWYRQSLGQGPEFLIYFQGTGAADDSGLPNDRFFAVRPEGSVSTLKIQRTERGDSAVYLCASSLNELTKNIQYFGAGTRLSVL.

The V call is TRBV6-4, the J call TRBJ2-7, with D maybe TRBD1 (5 bases). This CDR3 contains 13 residues. Germline V gene sequence: CDR1 MRHNA, CDR2 SNTAGT. V gave up 3 bases and J gave up 3 bases, with 9 bases separating them. The CDR3 bases are TGTGCCAGCAGTGAGTGGACACACTACGAGCAGTACGTC. Amino acids: CASSEWTHYEQYV.

The chain uses TRBV7-8 and TRBJ2-5, with D tentatively TRBD2 (6 bases). This CDR3 has 16 amino acids. Trimming removed 3 bases at V and 5 bases at J, with 19 bases between. Germline V gives CDR1 SGHVS, CDR2 FQNEAQ. The CDR3 loop is CASSLRGGVTWETQYF. The CDR3 nucleotides read TGTGCCAGCAGCTTGCGGGGCGGGGTCACTTGGGAGACCCAGTACTTC.

V is TRBV7-9 and J is TRBJ1-2; D ambiguous. The germline V gene has CDR1 SEHNR and CDR2 FQNEAQ (reference sequence). The CDR3 extends over 14 amino acids. V lost 1 base to trimming and J lost 5 bases, with 11 bases between them. CDR3 nucleotide sequence: TGTGCCAGCAGCTTAGGTCCAGGTAGATATGGCTACACCTTC. It yields the protein CASSLGPGRYGYTF. The full variable domain, with the rest looked up from reference TRBV7-9 and TRBJ1-2, is DTGVSQNPRHKITKRGQNVTFRCDPISEHNRLYWYRQTLGQGPEFLTYFQNEAQLEKSRLLSDRFSAERPKGSFSTLEIQRTEQGDSAMYLCASSLGPGRYGYTFGSGTRLTVV.

CDR3 loop: CASTTKDTQYF. The CDR3 DNA follows: TGTGCCAGCACCACGAAAGATACGCAGTATTTT. The rearrangement uses TRBV7-8 and TRBJ2-3; D gene unclear. Germline CDR1 SGHVS, CDR2 FQNEAQ. The CDR3 has 11 residues. V was trimmed by 7 bases and J by 5 bases, leaving 7 bases between them.

This chain connects TRBV20-1 to TRBJ1-1; D is uncertain. This CDR3 spans 10 amino acids. Looked up from germline, CDR1 is DFQATT and CDR2 is SNEGSKA (reference sequence). Trimming shortened V by 5 bases and J by 7 bases, and 8 bases separated the two germline ends. The CDR3 loop is CSAFQDEAFF. CDR3 DNA: TGCAGTGCTTTTCAGGATGAAGCTTTCTTT.

The chain couples TRBV27 to TRBJ1-1; the D is unclear. In germline, CDR1 is MNHEY, CDR2 SMNVEV (reference sequence). V lost 5 bases to trimming and J lost 7 bases, with 17 bases between them. This CDR3 comprises 14 residues. The CDR3 sequence: CASSLELGRHEAFF. CDR3 nucleotides: TGTGCCAGCAGTCTAGAACTCGGCAGGCATGAAGCTTTCTTT.

The rearrangement links TRBV10-3 to TRBJ2-1; TRBD1 aligns across 11 bases. The germline gives CDR1 ENHRY, CDR2 SYGVKD. This CDR3 is built from 14 residues. V lost 8 bases, J lost 3 bases, and 3 bases stayed unmatched. CDR3 coding DNA: TGTGCCATCGGGGACAGGGGGGTCTACAATGAGCAGTTCTTC. It yields the protein CAIGDRGVYNEQFF.

This rearrangement joins TRBV5-5 to TRBJ2-2; 7 positions match TRBD1. Trimming cost V 5 bases and J 0 bases; bases outside gene matches: 4. This CDR3 has 15 amino acids. Looked up from germline, CDR1 is SGHKS and CDR2 is YYEKEE (reference sequence). The CDR3 protein is CASRKQGTNTGELFF. Here the CDR3 DNA reads TGTGCCAGCAGAAAACAGGGGACGAACACCGGGGAGCTGTTTTTT.